The 4 T cell receptor beta chains below all came from one sample that was sequenced in a study of blood T cell repertoires in COVID-19. Profiled with immunoSEQ multiplex PCR; TCRdb holds only in-frame clones, not every one. This table holds 390,000 or so clones, around 87% found once. Input material: PBMCs or T cells enriched from blood (not recorded which). The origin of the receptors is a woman in her 50s who had recovered from COVID-19.

The chain carries TRBV5-1 and TRBJ1-3; 11 bases are a match to TRBD1. V shed 5 bases, J shed 6 bases, and the junction held 4 bases outside the gene matches. The germline gives CDR1 SGHRS, CDR2 YFSETQ. The CDR3 loop spans 14 amino acids. The CDR3 loop reads CASSPGQGANTIYF. CDR3 sequence (DNA): TGCGCCAGCAGTCCTGGACAGGGGGCAAACACCATATATTTT.

The CDR3: CASRAGGGYGYTF. CDR3 coding DNA: TGTGCCAGCAGGGCTGGTGGGGGGTACGGCTACACCTTC. The J gene is TRBJ1-2, the V gene TRBV7-2, with a tentative D call TRBD1 (5 bases). CDR1 is SGHTA and CDR2 is FQGNSA in the germline V gene. The CDR3 consists of 13 residues. V gave up 6 bases and J gave up 8 bases, with 16 bases separating them.

The rearrangement joins TRBV12-3 or TRBV12-4 to TRBJ2-5; D unclear. Trimming took off 3 bases at V and 1 base at J, with 6 bases between the two ends. The CDR3 is 13 residues long. CDR3 coding DNA: TGTGCCAGCAGTTTTACCGGCCAAGAGACCCAGTACTTC. Translation: CASSFTGQETQYF.

The table lists this clone with a count of one. V gene TRBV2 combines with J gene TRBJ2-3, with D possibly matching TRBD1 (5 bases). The CDR3 contains 16 residues. The V gene lost 1 base and the J gene lost 1 base, with 12 bases spanning the gap. Looked up from germline, CDR1 is SNHLY and CDR2 is FYNNEI. The CDR3, as DNA: TGTGCCAGCAGTGAAGGTAGGGGTTTCGGCACAGATACGCAGTATTTT. This translates into CASSEGRGFGTDTQYF.